Presented here are 32 T cell receptor beta chains from one specimen sequenced in a study of chemoradiotherapy in HPV16-positive cancers. Here immunoSEQ multiplex PCR was the method, and the copy in TCRdb shows in-frame clones only, minus some. The sample has under 1,500 clones; 76% are singletons. The material sequenced was tumor tissue, taken from a patient who underwent chemoradiotherapy. These TCRs come from a human donor with HPV-associated anogenital cancer.

The chain employs TRBV6-1 and TRBJ1-1; D gene uncertain. V lost 2 bases, J lost 5 bases, and 9 bases lay in between. Per germline, CDR1 MNHNS and CDR2 SASEGT. The CDR3 consists of 13 residues. DNA of the CDR3: TGTGCCAGCAGTGAAACACTCTCTACTGAAGCTTTCTTT. This sequence encodes CASSETLSTEAFF.

This chain uses TRBV29-1 with TRBJ2-5; D gene unclear. The CDR3 extends over 15 amino acids. Deletions cut 5 bases from V and 0 bases from J, with 16 bases between. Germline V gene data show CDR1 as SQVTM and CDR2 as ANQGSEA. The CDR3 nucleotides are TGCAGCGTTACTTTTGGCCTCCTTTACCAAGAGACCCAGTACTTC. It specifies CSVTFGLLYQETQYF.

The table lists this clone with a few counts. The V and J genes are TRBV10-2 and TRBJ1-1; TRBD1 agrees at 7 bases. The CDR3 contains 13 residues. Germline V gene data show CDR1 as WSHSY and CDR2 as SAAADI. Trimming cost V 10 bases and J 4 bases; bases outside gene matches: 9. DNA for the CDR3: TGCGCCACCTTACAGGGGAGACTCACTGAAGCTTTCTTT. Its protein is CATLQGRLTEAFF.

The chain employs TRBV14 and TRBJ2-1; 9 nucleotides line up with TRBD2. Trimming removed 0 bases from V and 7 bases from J; junction bases left unmatched: 4. Germline V gene lookup returns CDR1 SGHDN and CDR2 FVKESK. The CDR3 covers 15 residues. The CDR3 DNA reads as TGTGCCAGCAGCCAAGAAAGACTAGCGGAGAATGAGCAGTTCTTC. Its translation: CASSQERLAENEQFF.

The chain carries TRBV5-1 and TRBJ2-7; 9 positions agree with TRBD2. This CDR3 is built from 13 residues. Germline CDR1 SGHRS, CDR2 YFSETQ. Trimming removed 3 bases from V and 6 bases from J; junction bases left unmatched: 4. Here the CDR3 reads CASSSRGGGEQYF. Here the CDR3 DNA reads TGCGCCAGCAGCTCTCGCGGGGGGGGCGAGCAGTACTTC.

The V gene is TRBV5-1, the J gene TRBJ1-3, with a weak D call TRBD1 (6 bases). The CDR3 is 13 residues long. V was pared by 4 bases and J by 4 bases, with 9 bases between. The germline gives CDR1 SGHRS, CDR2 YFSETQ. In nucleotides, the CDR3 is TGCGCCAGCAGCAGGGACATCGGAAACACCATATATTTT. Translating it yields CASSRDIGNTIYF. Complete variable domain (other parts from reference TRBV5-1 and TRBJ1-3): KAGVTQTPRYLIKTRGQQVTLSCSPISGHRSVSWYQQTPGQGLQFLFEYFSETQRNKGNFPGRFSGRQFSNSRSEMNVSTLELGDSALYLCASSRDIGNTIYFGEGSWLTVV.

The V call is TRBV7-2, the J call TRBJ2-1, with 7 bases fitting TRBD1. The CDR3 length is 15 residues. CDR1 is SGHTA, CDR2 FQGNSA, per germline. With V trimmed by 3 bases and J by 4 bases, 6 bases remained unmatched. The CDR3 DNA reads TGTGCCAGCAGCTTTTACAGGGGTTTGTACAATGAGCAGTTCTTC. Translated: CASSFYRGLYNEQFF.

Regarding this clone: The junction and the germline gene differ at one end; a read error may be behind it. The rearrangement links TRBV6-1 to TRBJ2-7; TRBD1 matches at 8 bases. Germline lookup yields CDR1 MNHNS and CDR2 SASEGT. CDR3 length: 16 residues. CDR3 coding DNA: TGTGCCATCAGTGACGGGTTCGGACAGGGAGCCTACGAGCAGTACTTC. It is translated as CAISDGFGQGAYEQYF.

The V call is TRBV9, the J call TRBJ2-1; D is tentatively TRBD1 or TRBD2 (5 bases each). The length of the CDR3 is 19 residues. Trimming took 0 bases from V and 7 from J, leaving 26 bases between them. Per the germline V gene, CDR1 is SGDLS and CDR2 is YYNGEE. The chain's CDR3 is CASSVAPTGTGFTRNEQFF. The CDR3 DNA is TGTGCCAGCAGCGTAGCTCCTACTGGGACGGGATTTACGAGGAATGAGCAGTTCTTC.

This clone was counted between two and nine times. V gene TRBV30 combines with J gene TRBJ1-2; tentatively, D is TRBD1 (6 bases). With 0 bases removed from V and 7 bases from J, the gap between germline ends came to 15 bases. CDR1 and CDR2 from the germline V gene are GTSNPN and SVGIG (reference sequence). The CDR3 runs 14 residues. The CDR3 spells CAWSVGGGRPGYTF. CDR3 in DNA: TGTGCCTGGAGTGTAGGCGGGGGGCGCCCTGGCTACACCTTC. Supplemented by reference TRBV30 and TRBJ1-2, the full variable domain reads SQTIHQWPATLVQPVGSPLSLECTVEGTSNPNLYWYRQAAGRGLQLLFYSVGIGQISSEVPQNLSASRPQDRQFILSSKKLLLSDSGFYLCAWSVGGGRPGYTFGSGTRLTVV.

This chain connects TRBV5-1 to TRBJ2-3, with 10 bases that match TRBD2. Germline values: CDR1 SGHRS, CDR2 YFSETQ. V was pared by 4 bases and J by 6 bases, with 11 bases of the junction left unmatched. This CDR3 spans 16 amino acids. The CDR3 sequence: CASSPGTSVIGDTQYF. CDR3 bases: TGCGCCAGCAGCCCCGGGACTAGCGTCATCGGGGATACGCAGTATTTT.

This chain connects TRBV28 to TRBJ2-3; 8 nucleotides line up with TRBD2. The CDR3 spans 13 residues. Germline-derived CDR1 and CDR2 are MDHEN and SYDVKM. After removal of 6 bases from V and 8 bases from J, the junction contained 7 bases not matched to a gene. CDR3 in DNA: TGTGCCAGCAGCTCAACTAGCGGCGGTACGCAGTATTTT. Protein: CASSSTSGGTQYF.

Only a few counts were recorded for this clone. The rearrangement uses TRBV2 and TRBJ2-2, with D perhaps being TRBD1 or TRBD2 (6 bases each). The CDR3 covers 14 residues. Germline lookup yields CDR1 SNHLY and CDR2 FYNNEI. Trimming shortened V by 11 bases and J by 1 base, and 14 bases separated the two germline ends. The CDR3 coding sequence is TGTGCCGGAAGGGGGGCAGGGAACACCGGGGAGCTGTTTTTT. Translation: CAGRGAGNTGELFF.

This chain links TRBV7-6 with TRBJ1-1; D uncertain. The CDR3 totals 15 residues. Trimming removed 3 bases at V and 0 bases at J, with 11 bases between. Germline V gene data show CDR1 as SGHVS and CDR2 as FNYEAQ. The CDR3 region has the DNA TGTGCCAGCAGCTTGAGAGAGGATTTGAACACTGAAGCTTTCTTT. Translated, it gives CASSLREDLNTEAFF.

The rearrangement links TRBV11-3 to TRBJ2-3; 8 bases line up with TRBD1. CDR1 is SGHNT and CDR2 is YENEEA in the germline V gene. V lost 5 bases to trimming and J lost 5 bases; unmatched junction nucleotides: 9. The CDR3 has 15 amino acids. CDR3 DNA: TGTGCCAGCAGCGGTGGGACAGGCGAAGAAGATACGCAGTATTTT. This encodes CASSGGTGEEDTQYF.

The rearrangement joins TRBV5-1 to TRBJ2-3; either TRBD1 or TRBD2 may fit D (5 bases each). The V end lost 4 bases, the J end lost 2 bases, and 11 bases lay between the germline ends. The CDR3 is 14 residues long. CDR1 is SGHRS and CDR2 is YFSETQ in the germline V gene. This CDR3 reads CASSEGRITDTQYF. The CDR3 coding sequence is TGCGCCAGCAGCGAGGGACGGATCACAGATACGCAGTATTTT.

The chain joins TRBV12-5 to TRBJ2-7; 8 bases are a match to TRBD1. Trimming cost V 5 bases and J 6 bases; bases outside gene matches: 12. Per germline, CDR1 LGHNT and CDR2 FRNRAP. The CDR3 consists of 15 residues. The CDR3, as DNA: TGTGCTAGTGGTACACCGACAGGGGCAAGGGTCGAGCAGTACTTC. It codes for CASGTPTGARVEQYF.

In this sample, this clone turned up once. The rearrangement links TRBV7-6 to TRBJ2-7; D is ambiguous. Trimming cost V 2 bases and J 2 bases, with 10 bases left between them. The CDR3 sequence is 14 residues long. CDR1 and CDR2 from the germline V gene are SGHVS and FNYEAQ. The CDR3 region is CASSLSGKTYEQYF. The CDR3 nucleotides are TGTGCCAGCAGCTTATCGGGCAAGACCTACGAGCAGTACTTC.

V and J are TRBV7-8 and TRBJ2-7; perhaps TRBD1 as D (5 bases). The V end was cut by 0 bases, the J end by 3 bases, with 6 bases between. There are 13 residues in the CDR3. Germline-derived CDR1 and CDR2 are SGHVS and FQNEAQ. The CDR3 region is CASSLAGDYEQYF. The CDR3 DNA follows: TGTGCCAGCAGCTTAGCAGGGGACTACGAGCAGTACTTC.

The chain uses TRBV7-8 and TRBJ1-5, with TRBD1 as a possible D gene (6 bases). Per germline, CDR1 SGHVS and CDR2 FQNEAQ. Trimming took 2 bases from V and 5 from J, leaving 16 bases between them. This CDR3 contains 16 residues. CDR3 protein: CASSLWGGQSHQPQHF. In DNA form, the CDR3 reads TGTGCCAGCAGCTTATGGGGGGGACAAAGCCATCAGCCCCAGCATTTT.

This chain links TRBV28 with TRBJ1-2; no definite D call. V shed 6 bases and J shed 7 bases, with 9 bases lying between them. Looked up from germline, CDR1 is MDHEN and CDR2 is SYDVKM. The CDR3 consists of 11 residues. The CDR3 here is CASRVVGGYTF. The CDR3 DNA follows: TGTGCCAGCAGAGTCGTGGGTGGCTACACCTTC.

This rearrangement joins TRBV6-1 to TRBJ2-1, with 7 nucleotides matching TRBD1. The germline CDR1 and CDR2 sequences are MNHNS and SASEGT. The CDR3 has 15 amino acids. Germline trimming cut 6 bases from V and 7 bases from J; bases unmatched to any gene: 12. This chain's CDR3 is CASREQGNLVNEQFF. The CDR3 DNA is TGTGCCAGCAGAGAACAGGGGAATCTAGTTAATGAGCAGTTCTTC.

Only one count was recorded for this clone. The rearrangement uses TRBV7-2 and TRBJ2-1; 8 nucleotides agree with TRBD2. This CDR3 contains 15 residues. Germline V gene sequence: CDR1 SGHTA, CDR2 FQGNSA. J gave up 10 bases and V 5 bases, and 13 bases lay outside the gene matches. CDR3 sequence (DNA): TGTGCCAGCAGCCAAATGCTTAGCGGGGCTGGCGAGCAGTTCTTC. It yields the protein CASSQMLSGAGEQFF.

The genes are TRBV28 and TRBJ2-7; D is ambiguous. CDR1 is MDHEN and CDR2 is SYDVKM in the germline V gene. The CDR3 is 11 amino acids. V was trimmed by 8 bases and J by 2 bases, leaving 7 bases between them. The CDR3 sequence: CASVSTYEQYF. The CDR3 DNA is TGTGCCAGCGTCAGCACCTACGAGCAGTACTTC.

This chain uses TRBV18 with TRBJ1-1; D not resolved. Germline V gene data show CDR1 as KGHSH and CDR2 as LQKENI. The CDR3 contains 17 residues. V was clipped by 3 bases and J by 1 base, with 18 bases between them. CDR3 DNA sequence: TGTGCCAGCTCACCCAATTCCCCCGACACTAGGAACACTGAAGCTTTCTTT. It specifies CASSPNSPDTRNTEAFF. The full variable domain, in which reference TRBV18 and TRBJ1-1 provide the parts outside the CDR3, is NAGVMQNPRHLVRRRGQEARLRCSPMKGHSHVYWYRQLPEEGLKFMVYLQKENIIDESGMPKERFSAEFPKEGPSILRIQQVVRGDSAAYFCASSPNSPDTRNTEAFFGQGTRLTVV.

The chain has TRBV14 and TRBJ2-7; perhaps TRBD2 as D (6 bases). The germline V gene has CDR1 SGHDN and CDR2 FVKESK. The CDR3 loop spans 14 amino acids. Trimming cost V 2 bases and J 3 bases, with 11 bases left between them. The CDR3 region is CASSQFGGVYEQYF. The CDR3 DNA follows: TGTGCCAGCAGCCAATTTGGCGGGGTCTACGAGCAGTACTTC.

The V gene is TRBV28, the J gene TRBJ1-6, with a weak D call TRBD1 (5 bases). Trimming cost V 4 bases and J 7 bases, with 14 bases left between them. The CDR3 spans 15 residues. The germline CDR1 and CDR2 sequences are MDHEN and SYDVKM. CDR3 DNA sequence: TGTGCCAGCAGTTCGATAGGGGCCCAAAATTCACCCCTCCACTTT. This gives the protein CASSSIGAQNSPLHF.

The chain joins TRBV5-6 to TRBJ2-3; 10 bases map to TRBD1. Germline CDR1 and CDR2: SGHDT and YYEEEE. J gave up 2 bases and V 9 bases, and 6 bases lay outside the gene matches. The CDR3 spans 14 residues. The DNA of the CDR3 is TGTGCCATGACAGGGGGCGCCGACACAGATACGCAGTATTTT. Amino acids: CAMTGGADTDTQYF.

This clone is a singleton in its sample. The rearrangement joins TRBV27 to TRBJ2-7; 12 nucleotides line up with TRBD1. The germline V gene has CDR1 MNHEY and CDR2 SMNVEV (reference sequence). The CDR3 spans 14 residues. J gave up 7 bases and V 5 bases, and 6 bases lay outside the gene matches. The CDR3 bases are TGTGCCAGCAGTCGGGACAGGGGGCTGGGTGAGCAGTACTTC. As protein: CASSRDRGLGEQYF.

The V and J genes are TRBV5-6 and TRBJ2-7; D might be TRBD1 or TRBD2, each matching 5 bases. This CDR3 is 12 amino acids long. Germline CDR1 SGHDT, CDR2 YYEEEE. V was pared by 5 bases and J by 7 bases, with 13 bases between. CDR3 DNA: TGTGCCAGCAGTTCGGGGCCCGGTGAGCAGTACTTC. Its protein is CASSSGPGEQYF.

The rearrangement uses TRBV7-2 and TRBJ2-5; the D call may be TRBD1 or TRBD2 (6 bases each). Germline CDR1 is SGHTA and CDR2 is FQGNSA. The V and J ends lost 5 bases and 5 bases respectively, with 12 bases between them. The CDR3 spans 13 residues. The CDR3 DNA follows: TGTGCCAGCAGCCAGGGGCTAGCGGAGACCCAGTACTTC. Its translation is CASSQGLAETQYF.

The chain couples TRBV5-1 to TRBJ2-7; unclear D gene. The CDR3 runs 16 residues. V lost 0 bases to trimming and J lost 2 bases, with 15 bases between them. The germline V gene has CDR1 SGHRS and CDR2 YFSETQ. The CDR3 protein is CASSLGVVGSTYEQYF. For the CDR3, the DNA is TGCGCCAGCAGCTTGGGGGTGGTGGGGTCAACCTACGAGCAGTACTTC.